Listed below are T cell receptor beta chains from one sample, sequenced in a study of blood T cell repertoires in COVID-19. The table came from immunoSEQ multiplex PCR; TCRdb's copy has only in-frame clones and leaves some out. The sample lists tens of thousands of clones; around 91% were seen once. The sequenced sample was peripheral blood. These receptors all stem from a man in his 60s with active COVID-19. The CDR3 runs from the conserved cysteine through the conserved F or W. Each record gives: clone size, V gene, J gene, D gene, CDR3 protein, CDR3 DNA. A D gene is named only where the DNA matches it firmly. Part of the rows lack a size; the others show once, few, many or a class for expanded clones.

abundance: .; v_gene: TRBV4-2; j_gene: TRBJ2-1; d_gene: TRBD1; CDR3aa: CASSQDVSLGDRENNEQFF; CDR3nt: TGTGCCAGCAGCCAAGATGTAAGTCTAGGGGACAGGGAGAACAATGAGCAGTTCTTC
abundance: once; v_gene: TRBV9; j_gene: TRBJ1-1; d_gene: TRBD1; CDR3aa: CASSVGTGASGTEAFF; CDR3nt: TGTGCCAGCAGCGTCGGGACAGGGGCGTCGGGCACTGAAGCTTTCTTT
abundance: .; v_gene: TRBV6-1; j_gene: TRBJ2-3; d_gene: TRBD2; CDR3aa: CASSELAGGPDTQYF; CDR3nt: TGTGCCAGCAGTGAACTAGCGGGGGGGCCAGATACGCAGTATTTT
abundance: .; v_gene: TRBV24-1; j_gene: TRBJ1-1; d_gene: .; CDR3aa: CATSTTGSEAFF; CDR3nt: TGTGCCACCAGTACCACAGGCTCCGAAGCTTTCTTT
abundance: .; v_gene: TRBV12-3/TRBV12-4; j_gene: TRBJ1-2; d_gene: .; CDR3aa: CASSSPGNYGYTF; CDR3nt: TGTGCCAGCAGTTCCCCAGGGAACTATGGCTACACCTTC
abundance: .; v_gene: TRBV18; j_gene: TRBJ1-6; d_gene: TRBD1; CDR3aa: CASSPKTGDNSPLHF; CDR3nt: TGTGCCAGCTCACCAAAAACAGGGGATAATTCACCCCTCCACTTT
abundance: .; v_gene: TRBV7-2; j_gene: TRBJ1-2; d_gene: TRBD1; CDR3aa: CASSLALRDRVGYTF; CDR3nt: TGTGCCAGCAGCTTAGCTCTTAGGGACAGGGTTGGCTACACCTTC
abundance: .; v_gene: TRBV5-6; j_gene: TRBJ2-3; d_gene: .; CDR3aa: CASSPLSTDTQYF; CDR3nt: TGTGCCAGCAGCCCCCTAAGCACAGATACGCAGTATTTT
abundance: .; v_gene: TRBV4-1; j_gene: TRBJ2-7; d_gene: .; CDR3aa: CASSQDGGYEQYF; CDR3nt: TGCGCCAGCAGCCAAGACGGGGGCTACGAGCAGTACTTC
abundance: .; v_gene: TRBV6-2/TRBV6-3; j_gene: TRBJ2-2; d_gene: TRBD1; CDR3aa: CASSYRTGPGELFF; CDR3nt: TGTGCCAGCAGTTACCGGACAGGTCCCGGGGAGCTGTTTTTT
abundance: .; v_gene: TRBV24-1; j_gene: TRBJ2-1; d_gene: .; CDR3aa: CATAVDRSSYNEQFF; CDR3nt: TGTGCCACTGCCGTCGACAGGAGCTCCTACAATGAGCAGTTCTTC
abundance: .; v_gene: TRBV19; j_gene: TRBJ2-1; d_gene: .; CDR3aa: CASSMSSYNEQFF; CDR3nt: TGTGCCAGTAGCATGAGCTCCTACAATGAGCAGTTCTTC
abundance: .; v_gene: TRBV3-1/TRBV3-2; j_gene: TRBJ2-6; d_gene: TRBD2; CDR3aa: CASSGRLAGSSGANVLTF; CDR3nt: TGTGCCAGCAGCGGTAGACTAGCGGGGAGCTCTGGGGCCAACGTCCTGACTTTC
abundance: .; v_gene: TRBV18; j_gene: TRBJ2-7; d_gene: TRBD1; CDR3aa: CASSPRTGVSYEQYF; CDR3nt: TGTGCCAGCTCACCGAGGACAGGGGTATCCTACGAGCAGTACTTC
abundance: few; v_gene: TRBV5-4; j_gene: TRBJ1-6; d_gene: .; CDR3aa: CASSLQTGQNSPLHF; CDR3nt: TGTGCCAGCAGCTTGCAAACAGGACAGAATTCACCCCTCCACTTT
abundance: .; v_gene: TRBV28; j_gene: TRBJ1-4; d_gene: TRBD1; CDR3aa: CASNRQGQSATNEKLFF; CDR3nt: TGTGCCAGCAATCGACAGGGGCAGTCTGCAACTAATGAAAAACTGTTTTTT
abundance: .; v_gene: TRBV11-1; j_gene: TRBJ2-5; d_gene: .; CDR3aa: CASSLDWGRGKTQYF; CDR3nt: TGTGCCAGCAGCTTAGATTGGGGGCGCGGAAAGACCCAGTACTTC
abundance: .; v_gene: TRBV27; j_gene: TRBJ2-5; d_gene: TRBD2; CDR3aa: CASSFFPQRGGRETQYF; CDR3nt: TGTGCCAGCAGTTTCTTCCCCCAGCGGGGGGGGAGAGAGACCCAGTACTTC
abundance: few; v_gene: TRBV13; j_gene: TRBJ2-7; d_gene: .; CDR3aa: CASSWRQGFHEQYF; CDR3nt: TGTGCCAGCAGCTGGAGGCAGGGGTTCCACGAGCAGTACTTC
abundance: .; v_gene: TRBV6-6; j_gene: TRBJ1-2; d_gene: .; CDR3aa: CASFQRVSGYTF; CDR3nt: TGTGCCAGTTTCCAGAGGGTGTCTGGCTACACCTTC
abundance: .; v_gene: TRBV4-1; j_gene: TRBJ1-4; d_gene: .; CDR3aa: CASSQDGGRAGEKLFF; CDR3nt: TGCGCCAGCAGCCAAGATGGGGGCAGGGCGGGTGAAAAACTGTTTTTT
abundance: .; v_gene: TRBV7-9; j_gene: TRBJ1-2; d_gene: .; CDR3aa: CASSFSVFYGYTF; CDR3nt: TGTGCCAGCAGCTTTTCCGTATTCTATGGCTACACCTTC